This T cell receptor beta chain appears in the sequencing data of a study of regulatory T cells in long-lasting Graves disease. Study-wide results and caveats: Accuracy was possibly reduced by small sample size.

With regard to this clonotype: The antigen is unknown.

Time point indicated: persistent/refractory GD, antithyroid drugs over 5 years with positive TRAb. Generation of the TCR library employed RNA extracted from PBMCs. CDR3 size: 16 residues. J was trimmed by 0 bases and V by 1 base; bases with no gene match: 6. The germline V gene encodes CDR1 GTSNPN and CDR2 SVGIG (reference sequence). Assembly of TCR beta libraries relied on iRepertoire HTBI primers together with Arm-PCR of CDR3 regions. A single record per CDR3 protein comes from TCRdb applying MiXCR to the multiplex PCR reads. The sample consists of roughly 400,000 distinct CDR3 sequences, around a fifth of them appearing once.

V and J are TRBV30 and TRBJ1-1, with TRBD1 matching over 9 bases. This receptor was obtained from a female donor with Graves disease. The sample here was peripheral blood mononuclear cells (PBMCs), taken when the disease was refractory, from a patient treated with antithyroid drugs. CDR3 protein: CAWSGGTGKMNTEAFF. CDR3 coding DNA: TGTGCCTGGAGTGGGGGGACAGGGAAGATGAACACTGAAGCTTTCTTT.